The entry below gives a single T cell receptor beta chain sequence along with its context. Its target is unknown. Sample time point: pre-treatment sample, taken before nivolumab and TIL therapy. The immunoSEQ assay was v3. TCRdb's copy holds only in-frame clones and misses some; the assay was immunoSEQ multiplex PCR. This table has about 60,000 clones, about nine tenths appearing once. The record originates from a study of TIL therapy for anti-PD-1-resistant metastatic lung cancer. Study-level information: Progressing patients received lymphodepletion, expanded TIL infusion and IL-2. Median tumor PD-L1 proportion score was roughly 6%. Tumors carried a median about 1.6 non-synonymous mutations per megabase. Whole-study results and caveats: After infusion, TIL clonotypes partly replaced peripheral T cells and declined over months.

The V end lost 0 bases, the J end lost 0 bases, and 6 bases lay between the germline ends. This CDR3 has 15 residues. Germline loops: CDR1 LGHNA, CDR2 YNFKEQ. The starting material was blood, obtained at baseline. The sequence was collected from a person aged 25 to 85 with non-small cell lung cancer. V gene TRBV4-2 combines with J gene TRBJ2-4; D unresolved. The CDR3 DNA reads TGTGCCAGCAGCCAAGAAGTTCTAGCCAAAAACATTCAGTACTTC. Protein: CASSQEVLAKNIQYF.